This T cell receptor beta chain was found in a study of T-cell memory formation after mild COVID-19. Study-level points and caveats: The study detected some responding clones in pre-infection memory, suggesting cross-reactive memory joined. There was no confirmation that second-wave clones peaking on day 37 were SARS-CoV-2 specific.

J lost 5 bases, V lost 7 bases, and 8 bases had no gene match. The CDR3 length is 16 residues. Germline V gene lookup returns CDR1 MNHNS and CDR2 SASEGT. On this clonotype: Antigen: not known.

5'RACE, which relied on constant-segment primers, yielded TCR alpha and TCR beta cDNA libraries carrying sample barcodes and UMIs. One entry per CDR3 protein, called by TCRdb with MiXCR from the 5' RACE reads. The sample lists about 350,000 distinct CDR3 sequences, roughly an eighth seen once, with approximately 21% in the top ten. The receptor was isolated from a man younger than 30 who had mild COVID-19 (a few samples of this study predate the infection). Cell type and time point are not known. The genes are TRBV6-1 and TRBJ2-2; 12 bases agree with TRBD2. The sequencing input was PBMCs or a T cell subset sorted from them (not recorded which). CDR3 sequence reads: CASTALTSGGTGELFF. As DNA, the CDR3 is TGTGCCAGCACGGCCCTTACTAGCGGGGGGACCGGGGAGCTGTTTTTT.